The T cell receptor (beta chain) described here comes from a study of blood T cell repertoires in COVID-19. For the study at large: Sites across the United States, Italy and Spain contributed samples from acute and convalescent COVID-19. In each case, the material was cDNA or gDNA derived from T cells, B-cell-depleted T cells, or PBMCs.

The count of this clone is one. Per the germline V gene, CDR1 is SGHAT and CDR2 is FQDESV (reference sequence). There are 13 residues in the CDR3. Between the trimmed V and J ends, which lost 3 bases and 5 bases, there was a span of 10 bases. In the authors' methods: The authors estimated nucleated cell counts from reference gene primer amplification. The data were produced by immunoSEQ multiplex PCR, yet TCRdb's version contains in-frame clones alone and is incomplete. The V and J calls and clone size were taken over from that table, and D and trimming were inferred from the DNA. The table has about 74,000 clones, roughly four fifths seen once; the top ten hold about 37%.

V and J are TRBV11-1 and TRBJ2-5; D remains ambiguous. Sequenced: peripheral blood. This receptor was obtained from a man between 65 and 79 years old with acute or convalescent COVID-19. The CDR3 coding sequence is TGTGCCAGCAGCTTTGGTAGTATGGAGACCCAGTACTTC. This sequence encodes CASSFGSMETQYF.